This T cell receptor beta chain came from a study of cytomegalovirus exposure and HLA in healthy donors. Study in general: Some 180 million T cells yielded 100 million or so unique TCR beta sequences in earlier analysis. Unique TCRs numbering some 93 million, obtained from HLA-typed donors, made up an early data release. General observations from the study: Cytomegalovirus-associated status was assigned to some 160 TCR beta chains. The classifier, whose performance was assessed in both the original and validation cohorts, reportedly diagnosed cytomegalovirus status with high specificity and sensitivity.

As for this clone: Its antigen remains unknown.

Primers for the PCR totalled 60 Vbeta and 13 Jbeta. The protocol was immunoSEQ multiplex PCR, while the TCRdb copy is restricted to in-frame clones and leaves out a portion. The repertoire holds more than 85,000 clones, with roughly 79% as singletons. CDR1 and CDR2 (germline): MGHRA, YSYEKL. V lost 0 bases to trimming and J lost 6 bases; unmatched junction nucleotides: 4. CDR3 size: 17 residues. The chain links TRBV4-1 to TRBJ2-1; 14 positions agree with TRBD2. This TCR was sampled from a woman between 45 and 60 years old in good health and CMV-seropositive. Sequenced sample: PBMCs. CDR3 sequence reads: CASSQDQTSGGVNEQFF. The CDR3 DNA follows: TGCGCCAGCAGCCAAGATCAGACTAGCGGGGGGGTCAATGAGCAGTTCTTC.